The following is a T cell receptor (beta chain) sequence with its context. Libraries were prepared by immunoSEQ multiplex PCR; TCRdb keeps only in-frame clonotypes and omits some of them. The sample lists about 58,000 clones, roughly 91% occurring once. This sample stems from a study of technical replicates of blood from several donors. Source material: PBMCs. The clonotype originates from a human donor in good health. Some clones in this sample may be carry-over from other donors' samples.

The CDR3 DNA sequence: TGCGCCAGCAGCCCCCGGGCGCCGGACATTAGCAATCAGCCCCAGCATTTT. Its translation: CASSPRAPDISNQPQHF. The genes are TRBV4-1 and TRBJ1-5; the D gene is possibly TRBD1 (5 bases). The CDR3 runs 17 residues. The V gene lost 4 bases and the J gene lost 0 bases, with 16 bases spanning the gap. Germline V gene sequence: CDR1 MGHRA, CDR2 YSYEKL.